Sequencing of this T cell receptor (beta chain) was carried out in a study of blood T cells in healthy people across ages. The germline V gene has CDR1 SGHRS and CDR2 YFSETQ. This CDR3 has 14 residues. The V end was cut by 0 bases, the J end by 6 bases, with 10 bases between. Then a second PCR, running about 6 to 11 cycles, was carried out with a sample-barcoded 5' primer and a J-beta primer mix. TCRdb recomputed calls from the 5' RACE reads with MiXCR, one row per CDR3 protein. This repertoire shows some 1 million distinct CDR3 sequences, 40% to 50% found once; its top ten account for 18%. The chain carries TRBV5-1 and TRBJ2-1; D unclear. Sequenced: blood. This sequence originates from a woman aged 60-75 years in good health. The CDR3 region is CASSLGATINEQFF. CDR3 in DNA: TGCGCCAGCAGCTTGGGGGCAACCATCAATGAGCAGTTCTTC.